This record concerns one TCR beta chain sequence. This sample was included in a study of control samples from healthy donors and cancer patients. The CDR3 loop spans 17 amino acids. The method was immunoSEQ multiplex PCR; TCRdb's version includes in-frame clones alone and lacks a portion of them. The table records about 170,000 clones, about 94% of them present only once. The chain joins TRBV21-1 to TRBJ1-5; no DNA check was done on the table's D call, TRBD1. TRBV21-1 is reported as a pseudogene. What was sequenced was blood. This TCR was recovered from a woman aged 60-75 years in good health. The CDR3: CASSKEFGTGGNQPQHF. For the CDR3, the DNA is TGTGCCAGCAGCAAAGAGTTCGGGACAGGGGGCAATCAGCCCCAGCATTTT.